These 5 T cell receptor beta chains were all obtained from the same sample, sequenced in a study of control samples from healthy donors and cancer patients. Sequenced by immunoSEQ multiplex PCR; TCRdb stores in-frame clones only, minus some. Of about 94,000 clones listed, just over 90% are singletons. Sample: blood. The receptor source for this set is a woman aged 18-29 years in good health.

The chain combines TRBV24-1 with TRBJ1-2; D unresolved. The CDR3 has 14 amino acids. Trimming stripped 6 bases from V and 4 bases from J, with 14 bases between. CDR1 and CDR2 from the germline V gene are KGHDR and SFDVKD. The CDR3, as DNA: TGTGCCACCAGTCAAGTGGATGTTACCTATGGCTACACCTTC. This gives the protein CATSQVDVTYGYTF.

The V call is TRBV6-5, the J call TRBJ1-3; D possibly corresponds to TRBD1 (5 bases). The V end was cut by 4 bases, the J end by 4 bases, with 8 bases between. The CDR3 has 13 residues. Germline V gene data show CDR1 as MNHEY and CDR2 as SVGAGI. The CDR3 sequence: CASSSGNGNTIYF. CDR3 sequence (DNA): TGTGCCAGCAGTTCAGGGAACGGAAACACCATATATTTT.

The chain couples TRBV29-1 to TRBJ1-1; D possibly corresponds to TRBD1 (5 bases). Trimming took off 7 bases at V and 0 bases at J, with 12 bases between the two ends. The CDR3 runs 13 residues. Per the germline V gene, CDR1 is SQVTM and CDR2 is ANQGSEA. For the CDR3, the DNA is TGCAGCGGCGCAGGGTTCATGAACACTGAAGCTTTCTTT. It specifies CSGAGFMNTEAFF.

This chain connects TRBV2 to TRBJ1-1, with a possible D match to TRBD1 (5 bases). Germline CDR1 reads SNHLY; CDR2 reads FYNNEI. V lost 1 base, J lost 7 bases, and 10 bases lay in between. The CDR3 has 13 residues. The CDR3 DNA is TGTGCCAGCAGTGAAGGTGACAGCTATGAAGCTTTCTTT. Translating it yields CASSEGDSYEAFF.

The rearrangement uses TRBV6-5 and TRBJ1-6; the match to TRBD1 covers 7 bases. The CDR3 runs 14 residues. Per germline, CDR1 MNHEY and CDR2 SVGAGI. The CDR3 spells CAHKTGEINSPLHF. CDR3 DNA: TGTGCTCACAAAACAGGGGAGATCAATTCACCCCTCCACTTT.